The rows below give T cell receptor beta chains drawn from one sample of a study of regulatory T cells in long-lasting Graves disease. One entry per CDR3 protein results from TCRdb running MiXCR on the multiplex PCR reads. The top ten hold 8% to 10% of the sample, which has roughly 520,000 distinct CDR3 sequences, about 11% seen once. This same sample was also part of a study on T cells in Graves' hyperthyroidism and ophthalmopathy.

This sample comprised peripheral blood mononuclear cells (PBMCs), obtained at new diagnosis, from a patient treated with antithyroid drugs. These receptors were collected from a woman aged 25 to 39 with Graves disease. CDR3s include the opening cysteine and the closing phenylalanine or tryptophan. D genes are given only for firm matches. Some rows have no size entry. The others give once, few or many, or a class for an expanded clone.

j_gene: TRBJ2-2; d_gene: -; abundance: many; v_gene: TRBV2; CDR3nt: TGTGCCAGCAGTTTAGGGCTATCATACACCGGGGAGCTGTTTTTT; CDR3aa: CASSLGLSYTGELFF
j_gene: TRBJ2-4; d_gene: -; abundance: few; v_gene: TRBV11-3; CDR3nt: TGTGCCAGCAGCCACTTGGGGCGGCTTAAAAACATTCAGTACTTC; CDR3aa: CASSHLGRLKNIQYF
j_gene: TRBJ1-2; d_gene: -; abundance: few; v_gene: TRBV29-1; CDR3nt: TGCAGCGTTGGTTCGGACCGACTTAGGGGCTACACCTTC; CDR3aa: CSVGSDRLRGYTF
j_gene: TRBJ2-2; d_gene: TRBD1; abundance: many; v_gene: TRBV7-2; CDR3nt: TGTGCCAGCAGGGACTTGAACAGGGGGCTTAACGGGGAGCTGTTTTTT; CDR3aa: CASRDLNRGLNGELFF
j_gene: TRBJ2-7; d_gene: TRBD2; abundance: few; v_gene: TRBV12-3/TRBV12-4; CDR3nt: TGTGCCAGCAGTTTGGATCGAGCGGGAGTCAACGAGCAGTACTTC; CDR3aa: CASSLDRAGVNEQYF
j_gene: TRBJ2-7; d_gene: TRBD1; abundance: many; v_gene: TRBV7-9; CDR3nt: TGTGCCAGCAGCCCATTCTCGACAGGGTTTGGCGAGCAGTACTTC; CDR3aa: CASSPFSTGFGEQYF
j_gene: TRBJ2-5; d_gene: -; abundance: few; v_gene: TRBV19; CDR3nt: TGTGCCAGTAGTATAGAAGGGGGAGCGGTCTTGACCCAGTACTTC; CDR3aa: CASSIEGGAVLTQYF
j_gene: TRBJ2-4; d_gene: -; abundance: many; v_gene: TRBV10-3; CDR3nt: TGTGCCATCAGTGAGTCGACAGCCAAAGCTCAGTACTTC; CDR3aa: CAISESTAKAQYF
j_gene: TRBJ1-2; d_gene: TRBD1; abundance: many; v_gene: TRBV7-9; CDR3nt: TGTGCCAGCAGCCGTCGGGACAGGGGATATGGCTACACCTTC; CDR3aa: CASSRRDRGYGYTF
j_gene: TRBJ2-3; d_gene: -; abundance: many; v_gene: TRBV6-5; CDR3nt: TGTGCCAGCAGTTACAACTTTGGAGATACGCAGTATTTT; CDR3aa: CASSYNFGDTQYF
j_gene: TRBJ1-5; d_gene: TRBD1; abundance: many; v_gene: TRBV12-3/TRBV12-4; CDR3nt: TGTGCCAGCAGTGCCCAGGGGGATCAGCCCCAGCATTTT; CDR3aa: CASSAQGDQPQHF
j_gene: TRBJ2-3; d_gene: -; abundance: few; v_gene: TRBV7-2; CDR3nt: TGTGCCAGCAGCTTTACAGCTCTTAGCACAGATACGCAGTATTTT; CDR3aa: CASSFTALSTDTQYF
j_gene: TRBJ1-2; d_gene: -; abundance: -; v_gene: TRBV5-1; CDR3nt: TGCGCCAGCAGCTTGTCCGGGGGCGGCTATGGCTACACCTTC; CDR3aa: CASSLSGGGYGYTF
j_gene: TRBJ1-1; d_gene: -; abundance: -; v_gene: TRBV27; CDR3nt: TGTGCCAGCAGTCCGAGGGACCCCAGGGAAGGCCATGAAGCTTTCTTT; CDR3aa: CASSPRDPREGHEAFF
j_gene: TRBJ1-6; d_gene: -; abundance: few; v_gene: TRBV6-7; CDR3nt: TGTGCCAGCAGTTACCTAGACAGCCGGAATAATTCACCCCTCCACTTT; CDR3aa: CASSYLDSRNNSPLHF